The 10 T cell receptor beta chains listed next were all sequenced from one sample in a study of T cells expressing NK-cell markers. TCRdb reprocessed the 5' RACE reads; each CDR3 protein has one entry and no DNA is given. Listed are around 380,000 distinct CDR3 sequences; roughly 10% falls within the top ten. What was sequenced was blood T cells: a sorted CD56 or NKG2C T cell subset, CD4+ or CD8+ T cells, or bulk PBMC T cells (not recorded which). The receptors originated from a woman between 45 and 65 years old in good health.

The chain is built from TRBV20-1 and TRBJ2-7; TCRdb lists TRBD1, though no DNA is available to test this call. CDR1 and CDR2 (germline): DFQATT, SNEGSKA (reference sequence). The CDR3 has 14 residues. The CDR3 is CSARGDIASYEQYF.

The J gene is TRBJ2-5, the V gene TRBV2; there is no DNA to check the TCRdb D call of TRBD2. Germline loops: CDR1 SNHLY, CDR2 FYNNEI. This CDR3 spans 13 amino acids. Here the CDR3 reads CASSAGLQETQYF.

This chain uses TRBV5-5 with TRBJ1-1. Germline CDR1 reads SGHKS; CDR2 reads YYEKEE (reference sequence). The CDR3 spans 13 residues. The CDR3 is CASSFGVVTEAFF. The entire variable domain, with the rest obtained from reference TRBV5-5 and TRBJ1-1, is as follows: DAGVTQSPTHLIKTRGQQVTLRCSPISGHKSVSWYQQVLGQGPQFIFQYYEKEERGRGNFPDRFSARQFPNYSSELNVNALLLGDSALYLCASSFGVVTEAFFGQGTRLTVV.

The chain couples TRBV19 to TRBJ2-2; TCRdb picks TRBD1, but there is no DNA to check that call. The length of the CDR3 is 14 residues. Germline-derived CDR1 and CDR2 are LNHDA and SQIVND (reference sequence). This CDR3 is CASHGQGSSGELFF.

The chain links TRBV5-5 to TRBJ2-1; TCRdb names TRBD1, which stays unverified in the absence of DNA. From germline, CDR1 is SGHKS and CDR2 YYEKEE (reference sequence). The CDR3 has 13 residues. This CDR3 reads CASSLAGTGGQFF.

This chain links TRBV4-1 with TRBJ1-2. CDR1 is MGHRA, CDR2 YSYEKL, per germline. The CDR3 extends over 17 amino acids. The CDR3 here is CASSQDLSGVRTYGYTF.

This chain uses TRBV11-2 with TRBJ2-5; TCRdb proposes TRBD1, but this gene call is untestable without DNA. The germline CDR1 and CDR2 sequences are SGHAT and FQNNGV. This CDR3 is 12 amino acids long. The CDR3 sequence is CASSPGWETQYF.

The gene calls are TRBV5-1 and TRBJ2-4; lacking DNA, the TRBD1 call made by TCRdb goes unchecked. Per germline, CDR1 SGHRS and CDR2 YFSETQ. This CDR3 contains 15 residues. The CDR3 sequence: CASSFGGTLGNIQYF.

The chain uses TRBV5-1 and TRBJ2-1; TCRdb calls TRBD2, which cannot be checked without DNA. This CDR3 is built from 15 residues. From germline, CDR1 is SGHRS and CDR2 YFSETQ. The CDR3 protein is CASSFGGGVHNEQFF.

This sequence joins TRBV28 and TRBJ2-5; TCRdb's D gene call, TRBD1, goes unchecked for lack of DNA. The CDR3 runs 12 residues. Germline CDR1 and CDR2: MDHEN and SYDVKM. The CDR3 spells CARTYREETQYF.